A single sample is the source of the 10 T cell receptor beta chains below, sequenced in a study of blood T cell repertoires in COVID-19. Sequenced by immunoSEQ multiplex PCR; TCRdb stores in-frame clones only, minus some. The sample has 25,000 to 35,000 clones, 60% to 80% seen once; the top ten hold 7% to 8.5%. Sequenced: peripheral blood. The receptor source for this set is a woman in her 70s with active or convalescent COVID-19.

This clone has just a few counts. The chain links TRBV15 to TRBJ1-5; D remains unclear. The CDR3 covers 15 residues. V shed 1 base and J shed 5 bases, with 12 bases lying between them. Germline assignment: CDR1 LNHNV and CDR2 YYDKDF (reference sequence). As DNA, the CDR3 is TGTGCCACCAGCAGAGGCCGGGATGTGTATCAGCCCCAGCATTTT. This gives the protein CATSRGRDVYQPQHF.

CDR3 region: CASSLEGGTVNTEAFF. In DNA form, the CDR3 reads TGCGCCAGCAGCTTGGAAGGGGGCACCGTAAACACTGAAGCTTTCTTT. The chain carries TRBV5-1 and TRBJ1-1; 7 bases align to TRBD1. The CDR3 has 16 amino acids. Per germline, CDR1 SGHRS and CDR2 YFSETQ. V dropped 0 bases and J dropped 2; count of bases not matched to a gene: 7.

CDR3 protein: CSLLRQGSHNEQFF. CDR3 coding DNA: TGCAGCCTTTTACGACAGGGGTCTCACAATGAGCAGTTCTTC. The V call is TRBV29-1, the J call TRBJ2-1; 8 bases fit TRBD1. V dropped 8 bases and J dropped 5; count of bases not matched to a gene: 11. The CDR3 length is 14 residues. The germline V gene encodes CDR1 SQVTM and CDR2 ANQGSEA.

This rearrangement joins TRBV2 to TRBJ1-5; 10 bases agree with TRBD1. Germline V gene lookup returns CDR1 SNHLY and CDR2 FYNNEI. With 5 bases clipped from V and 2 bases from J, the junction kept 6 bases outside the gene matches. This CDR3 contains 16 residues. CDR3 bases: TGTGCCAGCAGTCCCGACAGGGGGCTGGGCAATCAGCCCCAGCATTTT. Amino acid sequence: CASSPDRGLGNQPQHF.

This rearrangement joins TRBV7-8 to TRBJ1-6; D perhaps matches TRBD1 (6 bases). The CDR3 extends over 14 amino acids. Trimming stripped 4 bases from V and 11 bases from J, with 15 bases between. Germline V gives CDR1 SGHVS, CDR2 FQNEAQ. The CDR3 region is CASSSDRNGTPLHF. Written as DNA, the CDR3 is TGTGCCAGCAGCTCTGACAGGAATGGGACACCCCTCCACTTT.

The V gene is TRBV9, the J gene TRBJ2-3; tentative D call: TRBD1 (5 bases). Trimming took 3 bases from V and 2 from J, leaving 10 bases between them. Germline V gene sequence: CDR1 SGDLS, CDR2 YYNGEE. CDR3 size: 14 residues. CDR3 sequence: CASSATANTDTQYF. The CDR3 nucleotides read TGTGCCAGCAGCGCGACAGCAAACACAGATACGCAGTATTTT.

The CDR3 protein is CASSLAGRETQYF. The CDR3 nucleotides read TGTGCCAGCAGCTTGGCAGGCCGGGAGACCCAGTACTTC. The gene calls are TRBV5-6 and TRBJ2-5; unclear D gene. CDR3 length: 13 residues. Germline V CDR1 and CDR2: SGHDT, YYEEEE. Trimming cost V 0 bases and J 5 bases, with 8 bases left between them.

CDR3 loop: CSARDRGRTNTEAFF. The CDR3 nucleotides read TGCAGCGCCCGGGACAGGGGCCGAACGAACACTGAAGCTTTCTTT. The rearrangement links TRBV29-1 to TRBJ1-1, with 10 bases aligning to TRBD1. The CDR3 consists of 15 residues. CDR1 SQVTM and CDR2 ANQGSEA come from the germline V gene. V was pared by 7 bases and J by 1 base, with 9 bases of the junction left unmatched. Combining the CDR3 with reference TRBV29-1 and TRBJ1-1 gives the whole variable domain SAVISQKPSRDICQRGTSLTIQCQVDSQVTMMFWYRQQPGQSLTLIATANQGSEATYESGFVIDKFPISRPNLTFSTLTVSNMSPEDSSIYLCSARDRGRTNTEAFFGQGTRLTVV.

The J gene is TRBJ2-7, the V gene TRBV7-2; tentative D call: TRBD2 (5 bases). Germline V lookup: CDR1 SGHTA, CDR2 FQGNSA. The CDR3 contains 14 residues. The V gene lost 5 bases and the J gene lost 6 bases, with 17 bases spanning the gap. CDR3 protein: CASSLRRTYGEQYF. DNA for the CDR3: TGTGCCAGCAGCCTTAGACGGACTTACGGCGAGCAGTACTTC.

The chain employs TRBV29-1 and TRBJ2-3; possible D gene TRBD1, 6 bases. The CDR3 contains 12 residues. Trimming cost V 6 bases and J 5 bases, with 12 bases left between them. Germline V CDR1 and CDR2: SQVTM, ANQGSEA. In nucleotides, the CDR3 is TGCAGCGTGGACATACAGGGAGATACGCAGTATTTT. Residues: CSVDIQGDTQYF.